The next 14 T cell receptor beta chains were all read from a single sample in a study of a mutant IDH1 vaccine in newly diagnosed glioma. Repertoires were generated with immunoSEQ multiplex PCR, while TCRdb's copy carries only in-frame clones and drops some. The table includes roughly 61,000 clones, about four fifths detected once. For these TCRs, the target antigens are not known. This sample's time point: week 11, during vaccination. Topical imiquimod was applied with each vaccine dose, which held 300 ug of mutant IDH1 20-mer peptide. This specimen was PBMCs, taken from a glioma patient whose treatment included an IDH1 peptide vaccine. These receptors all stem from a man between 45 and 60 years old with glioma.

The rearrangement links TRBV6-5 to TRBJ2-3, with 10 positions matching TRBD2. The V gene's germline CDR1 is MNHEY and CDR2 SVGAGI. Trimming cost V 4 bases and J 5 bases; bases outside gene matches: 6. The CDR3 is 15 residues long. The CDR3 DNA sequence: TGTGCCAGCAGTTCCCAGCGGGAGGGCCGAGATACGCAGTATTTT. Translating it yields CASSSQREGRDTQYF.

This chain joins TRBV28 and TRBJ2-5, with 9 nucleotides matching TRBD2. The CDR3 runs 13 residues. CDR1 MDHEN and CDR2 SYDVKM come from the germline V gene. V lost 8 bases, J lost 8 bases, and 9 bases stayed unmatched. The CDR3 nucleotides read TGTGCCAGCTTCCAATTTAGCGGGAGTACCCAGTACTTC. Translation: CASFQFSGSTQYF.

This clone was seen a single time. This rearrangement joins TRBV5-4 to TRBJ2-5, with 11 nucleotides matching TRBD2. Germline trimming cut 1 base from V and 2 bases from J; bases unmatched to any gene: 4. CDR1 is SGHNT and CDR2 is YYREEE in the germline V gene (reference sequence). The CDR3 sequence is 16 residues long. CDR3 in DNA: TGTGCCAGCAGCTTGATGGTAGCGGGAGGGCAAGAGACCCAGTACTTC. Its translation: CASSLMVAGGQETQYF.

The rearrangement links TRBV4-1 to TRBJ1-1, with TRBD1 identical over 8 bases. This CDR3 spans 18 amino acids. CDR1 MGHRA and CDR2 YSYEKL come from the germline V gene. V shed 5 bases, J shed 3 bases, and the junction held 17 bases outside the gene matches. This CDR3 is CASSKSGLSRGPYTEAFF. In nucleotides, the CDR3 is TGCGCCAGCAGCAAATCTGGACTTTCCAGGGGGCCGTACACTGAAGCTTTCTTT.

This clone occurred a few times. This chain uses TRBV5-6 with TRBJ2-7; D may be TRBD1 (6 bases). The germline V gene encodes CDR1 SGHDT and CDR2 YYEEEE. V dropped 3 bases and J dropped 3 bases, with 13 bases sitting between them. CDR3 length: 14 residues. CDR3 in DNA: TGTGCCAGCAGCTCAGGGGACCCATACTACGAGCAGTACTTC. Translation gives CASSSGDPYYEQYF. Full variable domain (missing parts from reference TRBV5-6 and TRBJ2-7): DAGVTQSPTHLIKTRGQQVTLRCSPKSGHDTVSWYQQALGQGPQFIFQYYEEEERQRGNFPDRFSGHQFPNYSSELNVNALLLGDSALYLCASSSGDPYYEQYFGPGTRLTVT.

CDR3 region: CASSVGGEQFF. As DNA, the CDR3 is TGTGCCAGCTCTGTTGGCGGGGAGCAGTTCTTC. V gene TRBV7-9 combines with J gene TRBJ2-1, with D possibly matching TRBD2 (5 bases). Germline values: CDR1 SEHNR, CDR2 FQNEAQ (reference sequence). The CDR3 is 11 residues long. V was shortened by 8 bases and J by 10 bases, with 12 bases between the two germline ends.

The CDR3 loop is CASSEDGTEAFF. CDR3 nucleotides: TGTGCCAGCAGTGAGGACGGCACTGAAGCTTTCTTT. The chain employs TRBV27 and TRBJ1-1; D uncertain. Germline CDR1 MNHEY, CDR2 SMNVEV (reference sequence). The CDR3 loop spans 12 amino acids. V lost 5 bases and J 4 bases, leaving 8 bases between the germline ends.

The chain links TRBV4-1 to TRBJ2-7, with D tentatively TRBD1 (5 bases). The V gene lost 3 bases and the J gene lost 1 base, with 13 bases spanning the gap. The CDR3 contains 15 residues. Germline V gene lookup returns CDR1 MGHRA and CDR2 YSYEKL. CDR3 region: CASSHLGPVSYEQYF. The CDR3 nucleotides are TGCGCCAGCAGCCACCTGGGGCCAGTATCCTACGAGCAGTACTTC.

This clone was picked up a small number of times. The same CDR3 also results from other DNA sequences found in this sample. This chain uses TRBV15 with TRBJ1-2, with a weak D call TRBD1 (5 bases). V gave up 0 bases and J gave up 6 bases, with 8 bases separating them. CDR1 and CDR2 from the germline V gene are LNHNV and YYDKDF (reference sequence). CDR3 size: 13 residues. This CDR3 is CATSREEGDGYTF. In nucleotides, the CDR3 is TGTGCCACCAGCAGAGAAGAAGGGGATGGCTACACCTTC. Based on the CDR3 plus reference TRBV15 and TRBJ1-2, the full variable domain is DAMVIQNPRYQVTQFGKPVTLSCSQTLNHNVMYWYQQKSSQAPKLLFHYYDKDFNNEADTPDNFQSRRPNTSFCFLDIRSPGLGDTAMYLCATSREEGDGYTFGSGTRLTVV.

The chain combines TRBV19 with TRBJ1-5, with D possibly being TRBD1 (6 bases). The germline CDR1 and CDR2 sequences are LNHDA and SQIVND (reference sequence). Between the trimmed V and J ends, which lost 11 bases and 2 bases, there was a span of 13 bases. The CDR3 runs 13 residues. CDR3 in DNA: TGTGCCGGGGGGGCAGGCGGCAATCAGCCCCAGCATTTT. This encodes CAGGAGGNQPQHF.

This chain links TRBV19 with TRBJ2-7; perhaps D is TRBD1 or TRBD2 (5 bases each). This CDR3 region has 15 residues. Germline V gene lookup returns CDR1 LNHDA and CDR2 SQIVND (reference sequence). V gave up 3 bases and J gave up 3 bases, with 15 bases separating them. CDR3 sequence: CASSIGGGNYYEQYF. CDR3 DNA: TGTGCCAGTAGTATTGGGGGTGGAAATTACTACGAGCAGTACTTC.

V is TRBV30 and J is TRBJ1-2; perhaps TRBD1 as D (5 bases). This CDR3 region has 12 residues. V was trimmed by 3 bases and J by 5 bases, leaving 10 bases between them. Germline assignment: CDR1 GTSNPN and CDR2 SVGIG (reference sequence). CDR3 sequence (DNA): TGTGCCTGGAGCTTAGGGACTTATGGCTACACCTTC. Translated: CAWSLGTYGYTF.

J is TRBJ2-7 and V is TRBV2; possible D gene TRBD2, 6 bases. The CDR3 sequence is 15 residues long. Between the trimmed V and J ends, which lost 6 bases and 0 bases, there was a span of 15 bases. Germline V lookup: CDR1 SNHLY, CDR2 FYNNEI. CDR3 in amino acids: CASREFRESSYEQYF. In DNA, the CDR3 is TGTGCCAGCAGGGAATTCCGGGAGAGCTCCTACGAGCAGTACTTC. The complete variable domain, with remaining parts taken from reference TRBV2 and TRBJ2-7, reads EPEVTQTPSHQVTQMGQEVILRCVPISNHLYFYWYRQILGQKVEFLVSFYNNEISEKSEIFDDQFSVERPDGSNFTLKIRSTKLEDSAMYFCASREFRESSYEQYFGPGTRLTVT.

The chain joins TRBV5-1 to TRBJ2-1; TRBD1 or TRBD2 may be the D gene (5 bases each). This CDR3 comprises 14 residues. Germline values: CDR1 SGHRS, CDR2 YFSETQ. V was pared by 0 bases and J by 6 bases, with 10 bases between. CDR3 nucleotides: TGCGCCAGCAGCTTGGGGGACCACCTCAATGAGCAGTTCTTC. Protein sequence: CASSLGDHLNEQFF. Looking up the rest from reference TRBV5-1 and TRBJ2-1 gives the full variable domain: KAGVTQTPRYLIKTRGQQVTLSCSPISGHRSVSWYQQTPGQGLQFLFEYFSETQRNKGNFPGRFSGRQFSNSRSEMNVSTLELGDSALYLCASSLGDHLNEQFFGPGTRLTVL.